The 20 T cell receptor beta chains reported below all come from one sample, sequenced in a study of T cell repertoires in cytomegalovirus infection. No antigens are known for them. TCRdb re-analysed the reads in MiXCR, keeping a single row per CDR3 protein. The table lists some 71,000 distinct CDR3 sequences, under 30% of them singletons. Sequenced here: CD8+ T cells from cultured PBMCs, sampled from culture after CMV antigen stimulation. The receptors were gathered from a human donor in good health (CMV status not recorded). Some clones in this sample may be carry-over from other donors' samples.

V gene TRBV6-6 combines with J gene TRBJ2-2; tentatively, D is TRBD1 (6 bases). Germline CDR1 is MNHNY and CDR2 is SVGAGI (reference sequence). Trimming cost V 5 bases and J 4 bases, with 17 bases left between them. This CDR3 comprises 16 residues. The DNA of the CDR3 is TGTGCCAGCAGTGCCTCCGGGACACTCCGCACCGGGGAGCTGTTTTTT. It translates to CASSASGTLRTGELFF.

With regard to this clonotype: Compared with germline, one end of the junction differs, possibly owing to a read error. The chain couples TRBV7-3 to TRBJ2-7, with 8 bases identical to TRBD2. This CDR3 spans 13 amino acids. Germline V CDR1 and CDR2: SGHTA, FQGTGA. This CDR3 is CVSRRGLVPEQYF. In DNA form, the CDR3 reads TGTGTCAGCCGGCGGGGACTAGTGCCAGAGCAGTACTTC.

This clonotype was observed a single time. The gene calls are TRBV20-1 and TRBJ2-1; 7 bases match TRBD2. CDR3 size: 16 residues. Germline V CDR1 and CDR2: DFQATT, SNEGSKA (reference sequence). V trimming: 0 bases; J trimming: 4 bases; junction bases outside the gene matches: 9. Here the CDR3 DNA reads TGCAGTGCTAGAGATCTCGGCAGCGGGGATTACAATGAGCAGTTCTTC. It yields the protein CSARDLGSGDYNEQFF.

The V and J genes are TRBV7-6 and TRBJ2-4; D call uncertain. CDR3 length: 15 residues. V was shortened by 0 bases and J by 0 bases, with 6 bases between the two germline ends. CDR1 SGHVS and CDR2 FNYEAQ come from the germline V gene. CDR3: CASSLAPAAKNIQYF. As DNA, the CDR3 is TGTGCCAGCAGCTTAGCACCAGCAGCCAAAAACATTCAGTACTTC.

The V and J genes are TRBV28 and TRBJ2-7; 11 nucleotides match TRBD2. CDR3 length: 16 residues. From germline, CDR1 is MDHEN and CDR2 SYDVKM. With 2 bases clipped from V and 5 bases from J, the junction kept 8 bases outside the gene matches. In DNA, the CDR3 is TGTGCCAGCAGTTTACCGGGACTAGCGGCGTCGAACGAGCAGTACTTC. This gives the protein CASSLPGLAASNEQYF.

This clonotype has more than one count but fewer than ten. V and J are TRBV7-9 and TRBJ1-2; 10 bases are a match to TRBD1. Germline-derived CDR1 and CDR2 are SEHNR and FQNEAQ (reference sequence). The CDR3 is made up of 14 amino acids. J was trimmed by 3 bases and V by 5 bases; bases with no gene match: 3. Written as DNA, the CDR3 is TGTGCCAGCAGCCTGGGGACAGGGGACTATGGCTACACCTTC. This sequence encodes CASSLGTGDYGYTF.

In the case of this clonotype: The junction departs from the called germline gene at one end, perhaps through a read error. The rearrangement joins TRBV27 to TRBJ1-2; 7 nucleotides agree with TRBD1. The CDR3 runs to 11 residues. CDR1 MNHEY and CDR2 SMNVEV come from the germline V gene (reference sequence). CDR3 protein: CASGFQGDYTF. CDR3 sequence (DNA): TGTGCCAGCGGTTTCCAGGGGGACTACACCTTC.

The V and J genes are TRBV29-1 and TRBJ1-1; D is undetermined. The CDR3 has 11 amino acids. Trimming removed 4 bases from V and 6 bases from J, with 9 bases in between. Per the germline V gene, CDR1 is SQVTM and CDR2 is ANQGSEA. CDR3 sequence: CSVVRPAEAFF. The CDR3, as DNA: TGCAGCGTTGTAAGGCCAGCTGAAGCTTTCTTT.

The chain links TRBV14 to TRBJ2-1; D remains ambiguous. The CDR3 covers 15 residues. CDR1 and CDR2 (germline): SGHDN, FVKESK. V lost 4 bases, J lost 3 bases, and 13 bases lay in between. CDR3 residues: CASSPKVGLYNEQFF. DNA for the CDR3: TGTGCCAGCAGCCCTAAGGTTGGCCTCTACAATGAGCAGTTCTTC.

In this sample, this clonotype turned up a few times. The chain couples TRBV7-6 to TRBJ2-2; D is tentatively TRBD1 or TRBD2 (5 bases each). The germline V gene has CDR1 SGHVS and CDR2 FNYEAQ. The CDR3 is 15 residues long. Trimming stripped 0 bases from V and 7 bases from J, with 12 bases between. CDR3 loop: CASSLAGESYGELFF. CDR3 DNA: TGTGCCAGCAGCTTAGCAGGGGAGTCGTACGGGGAGCTGTTTTTT.

This clonotype was found a few times. J is TRBJ2-1 and V is TRBV7-9; D may be TRBD2 (6 bases). This CDR3 comprises 14 residues. The V gene lost 4 bases and the J gene lost 7 bases, with 14 bases spanning the gap. From germline, CDR1 is SEHNR and CDR2 FQNEAQ (reference sequence). This CDR3 is CASSWSGGPNEQFF. CDR3 nucleotide sequence: TGTGCCAGCAGCTGGAGCGGAGGGCCAAATGAGCAGTTCTTC.

Ten or more counts support this clonotype. The chain has TRBV12-5 and TRBJ2-3; TRBD2 aligns across 13 bases. Germline V gene data show CDR1 as LGHNT and CDR2 as FRNRAP. This CDR3 is built from 16 residues. Trimming at V came to 2 bases and at J to 6 bases, leaving 5 bases not matched to a gene. In nucleotides, the CDR3 is TGTGCTAGTGGTTTGATGGGACTAGCGGGGTGGGATACGCAGTATTTT. Translating gives CASGLMGLAGWDTQYF.

The J gene is TRBJ1-5, the V gene TRBV27; possible D gene TRBD1, 5 bases. The CDR3 is 14 residues long. With 5 bases removed from V and 3 bases from J, the gap between germline ends came to 11 bases. The V gene's germline CDR1 is MNHEY and CDR2 SMNVEV (reference sequence). The CDR3 nucleotides are TGTGCCAGCAGTATCCGACAGAACAATCAGCCCCAGCATTTT. It yields the protein CASSIRQNNQPQHF.

As to this clonotype: Germline is not matched at one junction end, which may reflect a read error. The genes are TRBV6-2 or TRBV6-3 and TRBJ1-1, with no clear D. The CDR3 extends over 13 amino acids. CDR1 MNHEY and CDR2 SVGEGT come from the germline V gene. The CDR3 DNA reads as TGTCCCAGCAGTTACGCCGGGAACACTCAAGCTTTCTTT. As protein: CPSSYAGNTQAFF.

This clonotype appeared a few times. V gene TRBV10-2 combines with J gene TRBJ1-5, with D possibly matching TRBD1 (6 bases). CDR3 length: 14 amino acids. V was pared by 4 bases and J by 9 bases, with 16 bases between. Germline CDR1 is WSHSY and CDR2 is SAAADI. CDR3 protein: CASSGTVEVLPQHF. The CDR3 DNA reads TGCGCCAGCAGTGGGACAGTCGAGGTCTTGCCCCAGCATTTT.

This chain uses TRBV6-1 with TRBJ1-5; no reliable D call. V was clipped by 2 bases and J by 4 bases, with 15 bases between them. Germline CDR1 reads MNHNS; CDR2 reads SASEGT. This CDR3 contains 16 residues. CDR3 in amino acids: CASSESSGRRNQPQHF. The CDR3 DNA follows: TGTGCCAGCAGTGAAAGTAGCGGACGTAGGAATCAGCCCCAGCATTTT.

J is TRBJ2-7 and V is TRBV20-1; TRBD1 aligns across 10 bases. The V gene end was trimmed by 0 bases and the J gene end by 2 bases; junction bases not matched to a gene: 7. This CDR3 is 16 amino acids long. The V gene's germline CDR1 is DFQATT and CDR2 SNEGSKA (reference sequence). The chain's CDR3 is CSARDFRTGGTYEQYF. DNA for the CDR3: TGCAGTGCTAGAGATTTTAGGACAGGGGGGACCTACGAGCAGTACTTC.

This clonotype has a count of ten or more. This chain uses TRBV7-8 with TRBJ2-3; D call uncertain. The germline V gene has CDR1 SGHVS and CDR2 FQNEAQ. The V end was cut by 2 bases, the J end by 3 bases, with 6 bases between. The length of the CDR3 is 13 residues. CDR3 amino acids: CASSLLRTDTQYF. CDR3 DNA sequence: TGTGCCAGCAGCTTATTACGAACAGATACGCAGTATTTT.

This chain uses TRBV11-2 with TRBJ2-7; TRBD1 might be the D (5 bases). Deletions cut 5 bases from V and 1 base from J, with 18 bases between. The length of the CDR3 is 16 residues. Germline V gives CDR1 SGHAT, CDR2 FQNNGV. The CDR3, as DNA: TGTGCCAGCAGCCCTACTGGAGACAGTTTTTCCTACGAGCAGTACTTC. Protein: CASSPTGDSFSYEQYF.

Of note for this clonotype: The CDR3 end shows no conserved phenylalanine or tryptophan, and so a read error is likely. No DNA is shown, since the ends of the CDR3 on it are uncertain; the CDR3 is the one TCRdb lists. The chain carries TRBV6-8 and TRBJ1-1; TRBD1 is the table's D call, not checked against the DNA. In germline, CDR1 is MNHGY, CDR2 SAAAGT. The CDR3 spans 13 amino acids, including both terminal residues. Here the CDR3 reads CASSYSGQGFLFV.